This T cell receptor beta chain was captured in a study of T-cell memory formation after mild COVID-19. A note on this clonotype: The target antigen is unknown.

Study-level findings and limits: The appearance of some responding clones in pre-infection memory suggested that cross-reactive memory joined. Second-wave clones reaching peak frequency on day 37 lacked confirmed SARS-CoV-2 specificity.

The V segment lost 4 bases and the J segment 9 bases; nucleotides outside the gene matches: 7. This CDR3 has 14 amino acids. The germline gives CDR1 MNHNY, CDR2 SVGAGI (reference sequence). Constant-segment-primed 5'RACE gave TCR alpha and TCR beta cDNA libraries with sample barcodes and UMIs. TCRdb processed the 5' RACE reads anew with MiXCR; each CDR3 protein has one entry. The repertoire consists of 280,000 or so distinct CDR3 sequences, with roughly 8% occurring once and the leading ten covering 20% to 25%. The sequencing input was PBMCs or a T cell subset sorted from them (not recorded which). This sequence originates from a man between 18 and 29 years old who had mild COVID-19 (a few samples of this study predate the infection). Cell type and time point are not known. J is TRBJ1-1 and V is TRBV6-6; 11 positions agree with TRBD1. The CDR3 is CASSSRTGGPQAFF. For the CDR3, the DNA is TGTGCCAGCAGTTCCCGGACAGGGGGCCCCCAAGCTTTCTTT.